The 5 T cell receptor beta chains reported below all come from one sample, sequenced in a study of CD8+CD57+ T cells in acquired aplastic anemia. Genomic DNA provided the template from which TCR beta VDJ and CDR3 profiles were obtained. TCRdb re-called the reads with MiXCR, one entry per CDR3 protein. The table has about 190,000 distinct CDR3 sequences, approximately 52% seen once; the top ten hold about a sixth. The sample taken for sequencing was sorted CD4+, CD8+, or CD8+CD57+ T cells (not recorded which) from PBMCs. Receptors originate from a human donor in good health, serving as a control.

The V and J genes are TRBV7-8 and TRBJ2-1; D possibly matches TRBD1 or TRBD2 (6 bases each). Trimming took 3 bases from V and 8 from J, leaving 20 bases between them. This CDR3 comprises 16 residues. The germline V gene has CDR1 SGHVS and CDR2 FQNEAQ. The DNA of the CDR3 is TGTGCCAGCAGCTTCGCCCTCATTGTCGGGGGCCATGAGCAGTTCTTC. It translates to CASSFALIVGGHEQFF.

This clonotype occurred many times. Written as DNA, the CDR3 is TGTGCCAGTAGTATAGAGGGGGCCAGTCAGCCCCAGCATTTT. Amino acids: CASSIEGASQPQHF. The rearrangement links TRBV19 to TRBJ1-5; the D gene is possibly TRBD1 (6 bases). CDR1 and CDR2 (germline): LNHDA, SQIVND (reference sequence). The length of the CDR3 is 14 residues. V lost 0 bases, J lost 6 bases, and 9 bases lay in between.

The V gene is TRBV29-1, the J gene TRBJ1-1, with D unclear. V lost 4 bases, J lost 8 bases, and 8 bases lay in between. This CDR3 contains 10 residues. Germline CDR1 SQVTM, CDR2 ANQGSEA. The CDR3 here is CSVASAEAFF. In DNA, the CDR3 is TGCAGCGTTGCATCCGCGGAAGCTTTCTTT.

Concerning this clonotype itself: Relative to the germline gene, one junction end is altered; a read error may explain this. The V gene is TRBV28, the J gene TRBJ1-5; tentatively, D is TRBD1 (6 bases). The V gene's germline CDR1 is MDHEN and CDR2 SYDVKM. The CDR3 covers 16 residues. The CDR3: CASSQTGTVVNQSQHF. The CDR3, as DNA: TGTGCCAGCAGCCAGACAGGAACGGTCGTTAATCAGTCCCAGCATTTT.

This clonotype has ten or more counts. This chain connects TRBV2 to TRBJ2-5; 7 bases match TRBD1. V shed 6 bases and J 3 bases; nucleotides not matched to a gene: 10. The length of the CDR3 is 15 residues. CDR1 and CDR2 from the germline V gene are SNHLY and FYNNEI. The CDR3 region has the DNA TGTGCCAGCAGGAGGGCCGGGACAGTGAAAGAGACCCAGTACTTC. The encoded protein is CASRRAGTVKETQYF.